Below are 8 T cell receptor beta chains sequenced from a single sample in a study of T cells after yellow fever vaccination. MiXCR, run by TCRdb on the 5' RACE reads, gives a single entry per CDR3 protein. The data show roughly 340,000 distinct CDR3 sequences, 8.7% seen once. The sample consisted of PBMCs, taken on the day of the first yellow fever vaccination. The receptors shown here come from a man aged 18 to 29 who received the YFV17D yellow fever vaccine.

This clonotype was detected many times. This sequence joins TRBV7-9 and TRBJ1-2, with TRBD1 matching 7 bases. The CDR3 is made up of 16 amino acids. J gave up 4 bases and V 4 bases, and 12 bases lay outside the gene matches. CDR1 and CDR2 (germline): SEHNR, FQNEAQ (reference sequence). In DNA, the CDR3 is TGTGCCAGCAGCTCCTACTCCCGGGACAGCCCCTATGGCTACACCTTC. It yields the protein CASSSYSRDSPYGYTF.

This clonotype was seen at least ten times. The rearrangement links TRBV7-3 to TRBJ2-5, with 10 bases lining up with TRBD1. The CDR3 has 13 residues. Trimming took 4 bases from V and 5 from J; bases not matched to a gene: 1. CDR1 and CDR2 (germline): SGHTA, FQGTGA. The CDR3 here is CASSSGQGETQYF. The CDR3 DNA reads as TGTGCCAGCAGCTCGGGACAGGGGGAGACCCAGTACTTC.

The chain combines TRBV2 with TRBJ2-2; D is possibly TRBD2 (5 bases). CDR3 size: 13 residues. Germline V lookup: CDR1 SNHLY, CDR2 FYNNEI. The ends were cut back, 2 bases at V and 5 bases at J, with 6 bases in the middle. The chain's CDR3 is CASSETGTGELFF. The CDR3 DNA sequence: TGTGCCAGCAGTGAAACGGGGACCGGGGAGCTGTTTTTT.

This rearrangement joins TRBV10-3 to TRBJ1-1, with D uncertain. Trimming pared 4 bases from V and 5 bases from J, leaving 8 bases between. The CDR3 consists of 12 residues. Germline CDR1 ENHRY, CDR2 SYGVKD. CDR3 coding DNA: TGTGCCATCAGTGCTACAATTACTGAAGCTTTCTTT. Protein sequence: CAISATITEAFF.

The chain couples TRBV19 to TRBJ1-1; D unclear. CDR1 is LNHDA, CDR2 SQIVND, per germline (reference sequence). V shed 7 bases and J shed 1 base, with 16 bases lying between them. This CDR3 contains 15 residues. The CDR3 spells CASTTIAAGNTEAFF. Written as DNA, the CDR3 is TGTGCCAGTACCACGATCGCGGCGGGGAACACTGAAGCTTTCTTT.

In this sample, this clonotype turned up a few times. The chain is built from TRBV5-4 and TRBJ2-2, with D maybe TRBD2 (5 bases). From germline, CDR1 is SGHNT and CDR2 YYREEE (reference sequence). The CDR3 extends over 16 amino acids. Trimming took off 5 bases at V and 5 bases at J, with 19 bases between the two ends. Here the CDR3 DNA reads TGTGCCAGCAGAGATAGTCCGGGAAAGAGAACCGGGGAGCTGTTTTTT. It encodes CASRDSPGKRTGELFF.

The rearrangement joins TRBV5-1 to TRBJ1-4; 9 bases fit TRBD1. Germline CDR1 and CDR2: SGHRS and YFSETQ. There are 17 residues in the CDR3. Trimming cost V 0 bases and J 0 bases; bases outside gene matches: 3. CDR3 DNA sequence: TGCGCCAGCAGCTTGGGAACAGGGGGCGCAACTAATGAAAAACTGTTTTTT. Protein: CASSLGTGGATNEKLFF.

V and J are TRBV5-4 and TRBJ2-6; D is unclear. Germline lookup yields CDR1 SGHNT and CDR2 YYREEE (reference sequence). Trimming pared 5 bases from V and 4 bases from J, leaving 10 bases between. This CDR3 region has 14 residues. The CDR3 nucleotides are TGTGCCAGCAGTCGATCCTTGGGGGCCAACGTCCTGACTTTC. It is translated as CASSRSLGANVLTF.